Listed below are T cell receptor beta chains from one sample, sequenced in a study of blood T cell repertoires in COVID-19. Sequencing was performed with immunoSEQ multiplex PCR; in TCRdb, only in-frame clones are kept and a portion is missing. The table has about 140,000 clones, 76% seen once. The material sequenced was peripheral blood. Receptor source: a man aged 60 to 75 with acute or convalescent COVID-19. Both conserved end residues are part of each CDR3. The order of the fields is J gene, D gene, clone size, V gene, CDR3 protein, CDR3 DNA. A D gene is named only where the DNA matches it firmly. Rows may omit the clone size; those that give it use once, few, many or a size class.

j_call: TRBJ2-5; d_call: TRBD2; clone_size: NA; v_call: TRBV7-9; cdr3_aa: CASSLTLLAGGWETQYF; cdr3_nt: TGTGCCAGCAGCTTAACCCTACTAGCGGGAGGCTGGGAGACCCAGTACTTC
j_call: TRBJ2-2; d_call: TRBD2; clone_size: NA; v_call: TRBV28; cdr3_aa: CASRPLAGVTGELFF; cdr3_nt: TGTGCCAGCAGACCACTAGCGGGAGTCACCGGGGAGCTGTTTTTT
j_call: TRBJ2-1; d_call: NA; clone_size: NA; v_call: TRBV19; cdr3_aa: CASDSSYYNEQFF; cdr3_nt: TGTGCCAGCGACAGTTCCTACTACAATGAGCAGTTCTTC
j_call: TRBJ1-2; d_call: TRBD1; clone_size: once; v_call: TRBV6-5; cdr3_aa: CASSLRDRAPYGYTF; cdr3_nt: TGTGCCAGCAGTTTACGGGACAGGGCACCCTATGGCTACACCTTC
j_call: TRBJ2-1; d_call: TRBD2; clone_size: NA; v_call: TRBV20-1; cdr3_aa: CSASPAGAYNEQFF; cdr3_nt: TGCAGTGCTAGTCCGGCGGGGGCCTACAATGAGCAGTTCTTC
j_call: TRBJ2-3; d_call: NA; clone_size: once; v_call: TRBV2; cdr3_aa: CASSASEDTQYF; cdr3_nt: TGTGCCAGCAGTGCTTCTGAGGATACGCAGTATTTT
j_call: TRBJ2-7; d_call: NA; clone_size: NA; v_call: TRBV5-6; cdr3_aa: CASSVLQVEQYF; cdr3_nt: TGTGCCAGCAGCGTTCTCCAGGTCGAGCAGTACTTC
j_call: TRBJ2-7; d_call: TRBD1; clone_size: NA; v_call: TRBV19; cdr3_aa: CASSIIGGHEQYF; cdr3_nt: TGTGCCAGTAGTATCATAGGGGGCCACGAGCAGTACTTC
j_call: TRBJ1-1; d_call: TRBD1; clone_size: NA; v_call: TRBV5-1; cdr3_aa: CASRPSTGGGNTEAFF; cdr3_nt: TGCGCCAGCAGGCCATCCACAGGGGGAGGTAACACTGAAGCTTTCTTT
j_call: TRBJ2-3; d_call: TRBD2; clone_size: once; v_call: TRBV24-1; cdr3_aa: CATSDTGGGDTQYF; cdr3_nt: TGTGCCACCAGTGATACGGGGGGAGGAGATACGCAGTATTTT
j_call: TRBJ1-3; d_call: NA; clone_size: once; v_call: TRBV6-2/TRBV6-3; cdr3_aa: CASSSYASSSGNTIYF; cdr3_nt: TGTGCCAGCAGTTCCTACGCCTCGAGCTCTGGAAACACCATATATTTT
j_call: TRBJ1-4; d_call: TRBD1; clone_size: NA; v_call: TRBV28; cdr3_aa: CASSSGQSNEKLFF; cdr3_nt: TGTGCCAGCAGTTCGGGACAGAGTAATGAAAAACTGTTTTTT
j_call: TRBJ2-7; d_call: TRBD2; clone_size: few; v_call: TRBV27; cdr3_aa: CASSWSGGSYEQYF; cdr3_nt: TGTGCCAGCAGTTGGTCGGGGGGGAGCTACGAGCAGTACTTC
j_call: TRBJ2-7; d_call: NA; clone_size: NA; v_call: TRBV6-5; cdr3_aa: CASRTQGYEQYF; cdr3_nt: TGTGCCAGCAGAACCCAGGGGTACGAGCAGTACTTC
j_call: TRBJ2-7; d_call: TRBD2; clone_size: NA; v_call: TRBV3-1/TRBV3-2; cdr3_aa: CASSQGTSPAYEQYF; cdr3_nt: TGTGCCAGCAGCCAAGGGACTAGTCCCGCCTACGAGCAGTACTTC
j_call: TRBJ2-3; d_call: TRBD1; clone_size: NA; v_call: TRBV6-5; cdr3_aa: CASSPSDRISDTQYF; cdr3_nt: TGTGCCAGCAGTCCCTCGGACAGGATCTCAGATACGCAGTATTTT
j_call: TRBJ1-1; d_call: NA; clone_size: NA; v_call: TRBV5-1; cdr3_aa: CASSLGQMNTEAFF; cdr3_nt: TGCGCCAGCAGCTTGGGGCAGATGAACACTGAAGCTTTCTTT
j_call: TRBJ1-5; d_call: NA; clone_size: NA; v_call: TRBV5-6; cdr3_aa: CASSSRGRGRYQPQHF; cdr3_nt: TGTGCCAGCAGCTCGCGAGGAAGGGGCAGATATCAGCCCCAGCATTTT
j_call: TRBJ2-3; d_call: TRBD1; clone_size: NA; v_call: TRBV6-2/TRBV6-3; cdr3_aa: CASSYDQGVDTQYF; cdr3_nt: TGTGCCAGCAGTTACGACCAGGGGGTAGATACGCAGTATTTT
j_call: TRBJ2-7; d_call: TRBD1; clone_size: NA; v_call: TRBV6-6; cdr3_aa: CASGQGTGHEQYF; cdr3_nt: TGTGCCAGCGGACAGGGGACTGGGCACGAGCAGTACTTC
j_call: TRBJ2-7; d_call: NA; clone_size: few; v_call: TRBV19; cdr3_aa: CATTPGGGSVYEQYF; cdr3_nt: TGTGCCACCACCCCGGGGGGCGGGAGCGTCTACGAGCAGTACTTC
j_call: TRBJ2-1; d_call: TRBD1; clone_size: NA; v_call: TRBV7-2; cdr3_aa: CASSDPIGTGYYNEQFF; cdr3_nt: TGTGCCAGCAGCGACCCCATCGGGACAGGATACTACAATGAGCAGTTCTTC
j_call: TRBJ1-2; d_call: NA; clone_size: NA; v_call: TRBV5-1; cdr3_aa: CASSLEQGWAYGYTF; cdr3_nt: TGCGCCAGCAGCTTGGAGCAGGGGTGGGCCTATGGCTACACCTTC
j_call: TRBJ2-7; d_call: NA; clone_size: NA; v_call: TRBV6-5; cdr3_aa: CASSRGGRSSYEQYF; cdr3_nt: TGTGCCAGCTCAAGGGGGGGACGGAGCTCCTACGAGCAGTACTTC
j_call: TRBJ2-7; d_call: TRBD2; clone_size: many; v_call: TRBV2; cdr3_aa: CASSEAGSGSYEQYF; cdr3_nt: TGTGCCAGCAGTGAAGCAGGTAGCGGGAGTTACGAGCAGTACTTC
j_call: TRBJ2-7; d_call: TRBD2; clone_size: NA; v_call: TRBV5-5; cdr3_aa: CASSWGSGAGATEQYF; cdr3_nt: TGTGCCAGCAGCTGGGGTTCTGGTGCGGGAGCGACCGAGCAGTACTTC
j_call: TRBJ2-2; d_call: NA; clone_size: NA; v_call: TRBV18; cdr3_aa: CASSPPRDTGELFF; cdr3_nt: TGTGCCAGCTCACCCCCCAGGGACACCGGGGAGCTGTTTTTT
j_call: TRBJ2-3; d_call: TRBD2; clone_size: few; v_call: TRBV3-1/TRBV3-2; cdr3_aa: CASSLRRGGTDTQYF; cdr3_nt: TGTGCCAGCAGCCTACGACGGGGAGGGACAGATACGCAGTATTTT
j_call: TRBJ1-2; d_call: NA; clone_size: NA; v_call: TRBV19; cdr3_aa: CASSIRTSDGYTF; cdr3_nt: TGTGCCAGTAGTATCCGGACAAGCGATGGCTACACCTTC
j_call: TRBJ1-2; d_call: NA; clone_size: NA; v_call: TRBV6-5; cdr3_aa: CASSQGTINGYTF; cdr3_nt: TGTGCCAGCAGCCAGGGGACAATCAATGGCTACACCTTC
j_call: TRBJ2-3; d_call: NA; clone_size: NA; v_call: TRBV11-2; cdr3_aa: CASSLDLTDTQYF; cdr3_nt: TGTGCCAGCAGCTTAGATCTAACAGATACGCAGTATTTT
j_call: TRBJ2-4; d_call: NA; clone_size: NA; v_call: TRBV7-9; cdr3_aa: CASSLGYGDIQYF; cdr3_nt: TGTGCCAGCAGCTTAGGGTACGGGGACATTCAGTACTTC
j_call: TRBJ2-1; d_call: NA; clone_size: NA; v_call: TRBV30; cdr3_aa: CAWSDRVGEQFF; cdr3_nt: TGTGCCTGGAGTGACAGGGTTGGTGAGCAGTTCTTC
j_call: TRBJ2-1; d_call: NA; clone_size: NA; v_call: TRBV25-1; cdr3_aa: CASRAPILTSSYNEQFF; cdr3_nt: TGTGCCAGCAGGGCCCCAATCCTCACCTCATCCTACAATGAGCAGTTCTTC
j_call: TRBJ2-5; d_call: TRBD2; clone_size: NA; v_call: TRBV7-2; cdr3_aa: CASSLGWSSGGQETQYF; cdr3_nt: TGTGCCAGCAGCTTAGGGTGGTCTAGCGGGGGCCAAGAGACCCAGTACTTC
j_call: TRBJ2-7; d_call: NA; clone_size: NA; v_call: TRBV4-1; cdr3_aa: CASSQDRTSGAYEQYF; cdr3_nt: TGCGCCAGCAGCCAAGATCGGACCTCCGGGGCCTACGAGCAGTACTTC
j_call: TRBJ2-2; d_call: TRBD2; clone_size: NA; v_call: TRBV6-6; cdr3_aa: CASSYARETGELFF; cdr3_nt: TGTGCCAGCAGTTACGCGCGGGAGACCGGGGAGCTGTTTTTT
j_call: TRBJ1-2; d_call: NA; clone_size: NA; v_call: TRBV6-5; cdr3_aa: CASRPRGAVGGYTF; cdr3_nt: TGTGCCAGCAGACCCCGGGGGGCGGTTGGAGGCTACACCTTC
j_call: TRBJ2-1; d_call: TRBD1; clone_size: NA; v_call: TRBV11-2; cdr3_aa: CASSPSRTGNEQFF; cdr3_nt: TGTGCCAGCAGCCCCTCCCGGACAGGAAATGAGCAGTTCTTC
j_call: TRBJ2-2; d_call: NA; clone_size: NA; v_call: TRBV27; cdr3_aa: CASSDSLNTGELFF; cdr3_nt: TGTGCCTCCTCCGACAGCCTGAACACCGGGGAGCTGTTTTTT
j_call: TRBJ2-1; d_call: TRBD2; clone_size: NA; v_call: TRBV2; cdr3_aa: CASRPGLATYNEQFF; cdr3_nt: TGTGCCAGCAGGCCGGGACTAGCGACCTACAATGAGCAGTTCTTC